This T cell receptor beta chain was obtained from a study of cytomegalovirus exposure and HLA in healthy donors. With 60 Vbeta and 13 Jbeta primers, the PCR was carried out. In the original analysis: Per a later analysis, the number of unique TCR beta chains was approximately 80 million, of which around 9.9 million were shared. Measured with immunoSEQ multiplex PCR; TCRdb has only the in-frame clones, and not every one. That table is the source of V, J and clone size, and D and trimming were worked out from the DNA. The sample records some 170,000 clones, 82% being singletons. Findings and caveats of the study: Under in vitro conditions, three CMV-associated chains were confirmed as specific for CMV antigens. Other equally common chains were less clonally expanded than HLA-associated TCR beta chains, a later analysis showed. Highly shared variants forming one cluster were likely a sequencing artifact.

The CDR3 sequence is 13 residues long. Germline CDR1 is MNHNY and CDR2 is SVGAGI (reference sequence). V was pared by 6 bases and J by 4 bases, with 12 bases between. A remark on this clone: What it binds is unknown.

This sequence joins TRBV6-6 and TRBJ1-2; no reliable D call. Material for sequencing was PBMCs. The receptor was derived from a man aged 50-60 years in good health and CMV-seropositive. CDR3 amino acids: CASSYLGSYGYTF. For the CDR3, the DNA is TGTGCCAGCAGCTACCTTGGGAGCTATGGCTACACCTTC.